Described below is a single T cell receptor beta chain sequence and its context. The data originate from a study of long-term antiretroviral therapy in people with HIV. Study details: The 2015 recommendation for immediate ART came about a decade after the earliest samples.

Run at survey level, the immunoSEQ assay was version v3.0. Sequencing of each sample targeted about 40,000-50,000 T-cell genomes. Clones were sequenced by immunoSEQ multiplex PCR, and TCRdb holds only the in-frame ones, with some missing. The table has around 30,000 clones, nearly 95% seen once. Trimming took off 1 base at V and 4 bases at J, with 10 bases between the two ends. This CDR3 has 14 residues. CDR1 is MNHNS and CDR2 is SASEGT in the germline V gene. Participants living with HIV all received treatment in the United States. Here the sequenced sample was unsorted PBMCs, taken 6.2 years after starting antiretroviral therapy. This chain links TRBV6-1 with TRBJ1-1; unclear D gene. The TCR sequence derives from a middle-aged man with HIV. The CDR3 DNA follows: TGTGCCAGCAGTGAAGGGGGAGGAAGCACTGAAGCTTTCTTT. This translates into CASSEGGGSTEAFF.